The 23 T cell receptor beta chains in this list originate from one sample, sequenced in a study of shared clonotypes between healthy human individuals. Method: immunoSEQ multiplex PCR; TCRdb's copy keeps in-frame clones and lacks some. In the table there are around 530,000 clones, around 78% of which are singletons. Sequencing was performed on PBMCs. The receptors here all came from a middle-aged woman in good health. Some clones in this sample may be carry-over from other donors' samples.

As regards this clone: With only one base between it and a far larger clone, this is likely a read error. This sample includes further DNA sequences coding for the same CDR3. This CDR3 is CASSSAADTQYF. The DNA for the CDR3 is TGTGCCAGCAGCTCAGCGGCAGATACGCAGTATTTT. The chain joins TRBV7-2 to TRBJ2-3; D perhaps matches TRBD2 (5 bases). The V gene lost 4 bases and the J gene lost 4 bases, with 6 bases spanning the gap. CDR3 length: 12 amino acids. In germline, CDR1 is SGHTA, CDR2 FQGNSA.

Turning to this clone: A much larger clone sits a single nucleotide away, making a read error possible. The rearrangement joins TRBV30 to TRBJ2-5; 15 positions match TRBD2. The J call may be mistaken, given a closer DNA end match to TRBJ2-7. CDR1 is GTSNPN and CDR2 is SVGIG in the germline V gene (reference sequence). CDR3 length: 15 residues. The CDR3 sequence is CAWTSGLAGGDEQYF. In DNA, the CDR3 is TGTGCCTGGACCAGTGGACTAGCGGGAGGGGACGAGCAGTACTTC.

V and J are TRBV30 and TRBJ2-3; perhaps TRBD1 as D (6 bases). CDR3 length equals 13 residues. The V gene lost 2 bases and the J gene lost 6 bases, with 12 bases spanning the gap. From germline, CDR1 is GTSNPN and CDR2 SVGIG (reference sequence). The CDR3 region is CAWSTGLGDTQYF. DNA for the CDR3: TGTGCCTGGAGTACAGGGTTAGGGGATACGCAGTATTTT.

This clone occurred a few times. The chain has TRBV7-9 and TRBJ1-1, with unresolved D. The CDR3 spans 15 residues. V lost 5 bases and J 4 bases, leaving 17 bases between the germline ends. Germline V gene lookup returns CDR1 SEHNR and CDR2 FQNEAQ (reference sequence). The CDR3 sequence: CASSPPADWGTEAFF. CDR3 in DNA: TGTGCCAGCAGCCCCCCGGCAGATTGGGGCACTGAAGCTTTCTTT.

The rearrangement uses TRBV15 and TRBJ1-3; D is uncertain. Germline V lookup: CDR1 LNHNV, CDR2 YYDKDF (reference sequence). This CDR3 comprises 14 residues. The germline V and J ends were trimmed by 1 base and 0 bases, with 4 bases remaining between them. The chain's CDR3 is CATSRGISGNTIYF. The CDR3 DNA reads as TGTGCCACCAGCAGAGGTATCTCTGGAAACACCATATATTTT. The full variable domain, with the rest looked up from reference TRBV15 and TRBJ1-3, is DAMVIQNPRYQVTQFGKPVTLSCSQTLNHNVMYWYQQKSSQAPKLLFHYYDKDFNNEADTPDNFQSRRPNTSFCFLDIRSPGLGDTAMYLCATSRGISGNTIYFGEGSWLTVV.

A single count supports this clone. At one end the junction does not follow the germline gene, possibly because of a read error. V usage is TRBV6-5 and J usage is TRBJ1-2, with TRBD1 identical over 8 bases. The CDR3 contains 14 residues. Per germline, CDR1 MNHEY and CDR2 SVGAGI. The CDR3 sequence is CAISDYDRGYGYTF. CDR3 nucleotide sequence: TGTGCCATCAGTGATTACGACAGGGGCTATGGCTACACCTTC.

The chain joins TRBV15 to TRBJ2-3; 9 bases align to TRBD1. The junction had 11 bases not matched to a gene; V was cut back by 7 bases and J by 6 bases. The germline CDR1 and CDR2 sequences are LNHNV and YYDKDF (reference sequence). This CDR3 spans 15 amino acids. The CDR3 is CATTVGQGDGDTQYF. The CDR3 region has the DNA TGTGCCACCACCGTGGGACAGGGAGATGGGGATACGCAGTATTTT.

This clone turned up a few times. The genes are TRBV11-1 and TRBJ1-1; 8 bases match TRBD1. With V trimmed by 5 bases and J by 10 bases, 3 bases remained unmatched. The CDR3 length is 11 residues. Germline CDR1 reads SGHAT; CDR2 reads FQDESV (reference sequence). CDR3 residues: CASSPTGVAFF. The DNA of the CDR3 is TGTGCCAGCAGCCCGACAGGGGTAGCTTTCTTT.

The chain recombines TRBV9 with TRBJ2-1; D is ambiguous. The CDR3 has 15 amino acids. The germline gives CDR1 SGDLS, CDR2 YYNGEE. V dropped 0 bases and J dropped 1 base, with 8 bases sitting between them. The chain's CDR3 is CASSVGDPSYNEQFF. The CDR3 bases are TGTGCCAGCAGCGTAGGAGACCCTTCCTACAATGAGCAGTTCTTC.

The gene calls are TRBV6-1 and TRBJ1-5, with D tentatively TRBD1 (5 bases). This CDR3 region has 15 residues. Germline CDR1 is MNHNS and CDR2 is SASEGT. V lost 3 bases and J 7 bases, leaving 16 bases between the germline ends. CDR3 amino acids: CASSEFGALGQPQHF. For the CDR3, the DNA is TGTGCCAGCAGTGAGTTTGGGGCGTTAGGGCAGCCCCAGCATTTT.

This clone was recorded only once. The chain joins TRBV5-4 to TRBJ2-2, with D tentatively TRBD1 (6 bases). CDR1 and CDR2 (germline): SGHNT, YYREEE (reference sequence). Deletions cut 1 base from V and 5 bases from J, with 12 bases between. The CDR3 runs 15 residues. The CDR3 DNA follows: TGTGCCAGCAGCTTGCCGACAGGTGGGACCGGGGAGCTGTTTTTT. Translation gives CASSLPTGGTGELFF.

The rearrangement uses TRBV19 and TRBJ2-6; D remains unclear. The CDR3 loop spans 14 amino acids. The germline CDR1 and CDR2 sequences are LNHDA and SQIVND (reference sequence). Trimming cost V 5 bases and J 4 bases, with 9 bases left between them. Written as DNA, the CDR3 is TGTGCCAGTAGTTTTGGGGTCGGGGCCAACGTCCTGACTTTC. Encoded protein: CASSFGVGANVLTF. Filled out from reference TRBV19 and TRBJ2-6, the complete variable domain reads DGGITQSPKYLFRKEGQNVTLSCEQNLNHDAMYWYRQDPGQGLRLIYYSQIVNDFQKGDIAEGYSVSREKKESFPLTVTSAQKNPTAFYLCASSFGVGANVLTFGAGSRLTVL.

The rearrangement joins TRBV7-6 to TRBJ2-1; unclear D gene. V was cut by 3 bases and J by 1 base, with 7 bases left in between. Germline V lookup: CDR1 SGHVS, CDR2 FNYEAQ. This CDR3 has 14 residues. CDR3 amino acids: CASSFEPSYNEQFF. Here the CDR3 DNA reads TGTGCCAGCAGCTTCGAACCGTCCTACAATGAGCAGTTCTTC.

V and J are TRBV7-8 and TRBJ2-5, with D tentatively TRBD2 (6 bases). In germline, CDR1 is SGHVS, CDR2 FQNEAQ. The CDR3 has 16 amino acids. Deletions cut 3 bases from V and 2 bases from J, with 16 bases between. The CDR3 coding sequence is TGTGCCAGCAGCTTGAACGCGGGATACACTCAAGAGACCCAGTACTTC. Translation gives CASSLNAGYTQETQYF.

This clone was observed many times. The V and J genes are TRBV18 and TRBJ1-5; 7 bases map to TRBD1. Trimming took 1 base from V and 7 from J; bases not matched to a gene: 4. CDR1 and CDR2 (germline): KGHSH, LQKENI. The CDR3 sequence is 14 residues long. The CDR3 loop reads CASSPQGAEQPQHF. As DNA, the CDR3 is TGTGCCAGCTCACCACAGGGGGCCGAGCAGCCCCAGCATTTT.

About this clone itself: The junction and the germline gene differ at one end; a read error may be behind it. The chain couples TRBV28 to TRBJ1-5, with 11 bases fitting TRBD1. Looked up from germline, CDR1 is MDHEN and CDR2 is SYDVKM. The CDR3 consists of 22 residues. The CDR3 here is CASSRPEGQGAVTIQANRPQHF. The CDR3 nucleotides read TGTGCCAGCAGCCGACCCGAAGGACAGGGGGCGGTAACCATTCAGGCAAATCGGCCCCAGCATTTT.

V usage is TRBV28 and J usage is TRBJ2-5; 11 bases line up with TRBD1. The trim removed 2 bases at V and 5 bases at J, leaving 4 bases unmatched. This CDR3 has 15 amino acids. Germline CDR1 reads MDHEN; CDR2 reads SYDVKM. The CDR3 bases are TGTGCCAGCAGTTTAGGACAGGGGGCTGGGGAGACCCAGTACTTC. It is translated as CASSLGQGAGETQYF.

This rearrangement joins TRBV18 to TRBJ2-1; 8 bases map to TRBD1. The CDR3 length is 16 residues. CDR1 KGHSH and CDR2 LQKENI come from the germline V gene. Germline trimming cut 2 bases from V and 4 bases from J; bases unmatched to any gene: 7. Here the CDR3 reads CASSPIGTGSYNEQFF. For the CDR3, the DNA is TGTGCCAGCTCACCAATCGGGACAGGATCATACAATGAGCAGTTCTTC.

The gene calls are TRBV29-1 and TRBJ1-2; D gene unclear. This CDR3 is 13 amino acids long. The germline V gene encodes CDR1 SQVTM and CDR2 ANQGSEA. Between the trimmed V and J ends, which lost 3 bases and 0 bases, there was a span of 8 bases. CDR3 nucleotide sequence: TGCAGCGTTGACCCGGCACCTAACTATGGCTACACCTTC. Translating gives CSVDPAPNYGYTF.

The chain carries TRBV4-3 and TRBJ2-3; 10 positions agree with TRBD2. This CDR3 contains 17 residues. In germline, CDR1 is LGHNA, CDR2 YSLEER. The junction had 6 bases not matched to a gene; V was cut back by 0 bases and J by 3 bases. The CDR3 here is CASSQDLPSGSTDTQYF. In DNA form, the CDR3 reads TGCGCCAGCAGCCAAGATCTCCCTAGCGGGAGTACAGATACGCAGTATTTT.

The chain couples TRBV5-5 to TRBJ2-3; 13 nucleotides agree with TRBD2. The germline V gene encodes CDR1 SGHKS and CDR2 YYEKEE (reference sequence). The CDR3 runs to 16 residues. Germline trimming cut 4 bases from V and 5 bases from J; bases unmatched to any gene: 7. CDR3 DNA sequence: TGTGCCAGCAGCCAGGGGACTAGCGGGAATGGAGATACGCAGTATTTT. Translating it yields CASSQGTSGNGDTQYF.

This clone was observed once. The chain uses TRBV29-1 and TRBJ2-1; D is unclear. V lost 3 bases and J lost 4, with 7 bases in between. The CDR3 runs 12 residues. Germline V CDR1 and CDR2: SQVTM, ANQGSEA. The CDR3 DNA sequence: TGCAGCGTTGACACAGCTTACAATGAGCAGTTCTTC. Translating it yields CSVDTAYNEQFF.

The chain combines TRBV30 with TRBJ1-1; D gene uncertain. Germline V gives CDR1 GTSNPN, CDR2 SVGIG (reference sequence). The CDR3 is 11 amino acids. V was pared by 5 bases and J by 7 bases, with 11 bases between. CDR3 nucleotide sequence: TGTGCCTGGGATAGGGTTCATGAAGCTTTCTTT. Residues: CAWDRVHEAFF.